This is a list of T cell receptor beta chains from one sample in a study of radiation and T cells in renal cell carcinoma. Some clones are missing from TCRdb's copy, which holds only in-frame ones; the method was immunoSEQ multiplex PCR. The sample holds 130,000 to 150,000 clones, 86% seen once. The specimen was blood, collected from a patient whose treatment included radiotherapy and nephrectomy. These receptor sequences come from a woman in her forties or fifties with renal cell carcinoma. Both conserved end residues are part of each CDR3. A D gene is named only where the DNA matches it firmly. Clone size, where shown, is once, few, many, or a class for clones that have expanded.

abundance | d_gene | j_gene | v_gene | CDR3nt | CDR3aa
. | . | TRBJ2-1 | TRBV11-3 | TGTGCCAGCAGCTTAGCAGGGAACAATGAGCAGTTCTTC | CASSLAGNNEQFF
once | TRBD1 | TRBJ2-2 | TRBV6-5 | TGTGCCAGCGTGCGGACAGGGAACACCGGGGAGCTGTTTTTT | CASVRTGNTGELFF
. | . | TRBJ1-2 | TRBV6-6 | TGTGCCAGCAGACAGGGTAACTATGGCTACACCTTC | CASRQGNYGYTF
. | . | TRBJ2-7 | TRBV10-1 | TGCGCCAGCAGTGAGAACTTCTACTCGGGCGAGCAGTACTTC | CASSENFYSGEQYF
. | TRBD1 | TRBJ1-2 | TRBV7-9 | TGTGCCAGCAGCCCCCTTACGACAGGGTTCACCTTC | CASSPLTTGFTF
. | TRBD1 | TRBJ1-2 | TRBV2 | TGTGCCAGCAGGGATACAGGGGGCGAGGTGGGCTACACCTTC | CASRDTGGEVGYTF
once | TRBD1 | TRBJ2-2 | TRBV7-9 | TGTGCCAGCAGCTCCCCCGGGACAGCGGCCACCGGGGAGCTGTTTTTT | CASSSPGTAATGELFF
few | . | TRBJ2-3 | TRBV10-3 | TGTGCCATCAGTGAGGCGGGGAAATCTAGCACAGATACGCAGTATTTT | CAISEAGKSSTDTQYF
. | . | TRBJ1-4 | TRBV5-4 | TGTGCCAGCAGCTGGGGCGAAAAACTGTTTTTT | CASSWGEKLFF
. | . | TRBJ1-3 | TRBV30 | TGTGCCTGGTACAGGTTCTCTGGAAACACCATATATTTT | CAWYRFSGNTIYF
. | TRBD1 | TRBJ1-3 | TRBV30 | TGTGCCGTATACAGGGGCTCTGGAAACACCATATATTTT | CAVYRGSGNTIYF
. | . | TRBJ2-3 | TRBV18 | TGTGCCAGCTCACCACCGTCAGGCACAGATACGCAGTATTTT | CASSPPSGTDTQYF
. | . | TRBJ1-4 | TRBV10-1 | TGCGCCAGCAGTGAGTCTTACAGGGACTCAACTAATGAAAAACTGTTTTTT | CASSESYRDSTNEKLFF
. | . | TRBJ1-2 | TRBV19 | TGTGCCAGTAGCCCTAGAACGCGCACAGGAGCTAACTATGGCTACACCTTC | CASSPRTRTGANYGYTF
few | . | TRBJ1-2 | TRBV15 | TGTGCCACCAGCAGAGGAGACGGGGATGGCTACACCTTC | CATSRGDGDGYTF
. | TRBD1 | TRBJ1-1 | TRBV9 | TGTGCCAGCAGCGTAGGACAGGGGGTCGGTGAAGCTTTCTTT | CASSVGQGVGEAFF
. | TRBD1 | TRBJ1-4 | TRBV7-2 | TGTGCCAGCAGCTTAGCTGCCGGGACAGGGGAAAAACTGTTTTTT | CASSLAAGTGEKLFF
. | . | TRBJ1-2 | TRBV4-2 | TGTGCCAGCAGCTTCTGGGACACCGGCTACACCTTC | CASSFWDTGYTF
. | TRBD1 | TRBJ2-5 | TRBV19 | TGTGCCAGTAGTCACCGGGACAGAGAAGAGACCCAGTACTTC | CASSHRDREETQYF
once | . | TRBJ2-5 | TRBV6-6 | TGTGCCAGCAGTTATAGGACAACTCAAGAGACCCAGTACTTC | CASSYRTTQETQYF
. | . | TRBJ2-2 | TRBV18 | TGTGCCAGCTCACTACTAGCGAACACCGGGGAGCTGTTTTTT | CASSLLANTGELFF
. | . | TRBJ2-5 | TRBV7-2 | TGTGCCAGCAGCTCGTACGGGACGACCGGGGAGACCCAGTACTTC | CASSSYGTTGETQYF
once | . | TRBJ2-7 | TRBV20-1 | TGCAGTGCTGAGCAGGCTTACGAGCAGTACTTC | CSAEQAYEQYF
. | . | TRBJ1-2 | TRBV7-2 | TGTGCCAGCAGCCCCGGAGCGATATATGGCTACACCTTC | CASSPGAIYGYTF
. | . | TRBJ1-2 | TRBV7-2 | TGTGCCAGCAGCTCGGGGAGTAACTATGGCTACACCTTC | CASSSGSNYGYTF
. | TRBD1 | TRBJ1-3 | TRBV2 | TGTGCCAGCAGTGCGGGACAGGGAAGAAACACCATATATTTT | CASSAGQGRNTIYF
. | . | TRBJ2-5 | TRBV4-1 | TGCGCCAGCAGCCAAGATAGATCAGGGGAGACCCAGTACTTC | CASSQDRSGETQYF
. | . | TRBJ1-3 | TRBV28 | TGTGCCAGCAAAGGCCCTGGAAACACCATATATTTT | CASKGPGNTIYF
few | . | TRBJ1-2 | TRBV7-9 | TGTGCCAGCAGTAGTGCCTTCTATGGCTACACCTTC | CASSSAFYGYTF
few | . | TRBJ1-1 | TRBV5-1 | TGCGCCAGCAGTGAGGCCAACACTGAAGCTTTCTTT | CASSEANTEAFF
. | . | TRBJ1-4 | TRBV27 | TGTGCCAGCATGGGTCACGGGGGTAATGAAAAACTGTTTTTT | CASMGHGGNEKLFF
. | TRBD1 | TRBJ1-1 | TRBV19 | TGTGCCAGTAGTAACGGACAGGGCATGAACACTGAAGCTTTCTTT | CASSNGQGMNTEAFF
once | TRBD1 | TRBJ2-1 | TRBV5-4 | TGTGCCAGCAGCTTGACAGGGGGCAATGAGCAGTTCTTC | CASSLTGGNEQFF
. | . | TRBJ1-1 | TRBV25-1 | TGTGCCAGCAGTGTGAGAGGGGGGGGGACTGAAGCTTTCTTT | CASSVRGGGTEAFF
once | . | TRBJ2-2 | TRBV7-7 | TGTGCCAGCAGCTTAGCATCGGGGGCCGGGGAGCTGTTTTTT | CASSLASGAGELFF
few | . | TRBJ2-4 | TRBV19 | TGTGCCAGTAGTACCGGGGCCAAAAACATTCAGTACTTC | CASSTGAKNIQYF
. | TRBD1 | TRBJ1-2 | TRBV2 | TGTGCCAGCAGGGGACAGGGGGTAGGAGGCTACACCTTC | CASRGQGVGGYTF
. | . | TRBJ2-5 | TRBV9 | TGTGCCAGCAGCGTAGGGTCAAACCTAATTGCGGAGACCCAGTACTTC | CASSVGSNLIAETQYF
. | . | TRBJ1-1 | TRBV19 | TGTGCCAGTAGTATAGAGGCGGACACTGAAGCTTTCTTT | CASSIEADTEAFF
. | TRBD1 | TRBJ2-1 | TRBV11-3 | TGTGCCAGCAGCTTGGGACAGGGGATTTCGTTCTTC | CASSLGQGISFF
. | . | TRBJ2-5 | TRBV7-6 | TGTGCCAGCAGCTTACTCGAGGGTGTGGAGACCCAGTACTTC | CASSLLEGVETQYF
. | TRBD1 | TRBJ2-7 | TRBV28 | TGTGCCAGCAGGGGGACAGGGGGCTCCGAGCAGTACTTC | CASRGTGGSEQYF
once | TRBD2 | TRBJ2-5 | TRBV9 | TGTGCCAGCAGCGGGACTAGCGGGAGGGCCGGCAAGACCCAGTACTTC | CASSGTSGRAGKTQYF
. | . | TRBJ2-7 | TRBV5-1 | TGCGCCAGCAGCTCGACCTTCAGGGGTTCCTACGAGCAGTACTTC | CASSSTFRGSYEQYF
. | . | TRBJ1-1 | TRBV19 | TGTGCCAGTAGTATATGGCAGGGCTCCTTTGACGCTTTCTTT | CASSIWQGSFDAFF
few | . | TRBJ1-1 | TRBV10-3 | TGTGCCATCTCAGACCCCTACGCTGAAGCTTTCTTT | CAISDPYAEAFF
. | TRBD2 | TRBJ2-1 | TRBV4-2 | TGTGCCAGCAGCCAAGCTTGGGACTACACTACAAACAATGAGCAGTTCTTC | CASSQAWDYTTNNEQFF
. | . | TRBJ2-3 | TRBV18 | TGTGCCAGCTCACCCCCAGGGGTAGATACGCAGTATTTT | CASSPPGVDTQYF
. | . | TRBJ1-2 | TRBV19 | TGTGCCAGTAGTATGATAGGAAGCCCTAACTATGGCTACACCTTC | CASSMIGSPNYGYTF
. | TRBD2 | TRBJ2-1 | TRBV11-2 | TGTGCCAGCAGCCCAGACGATTGGGGGGGGAACAATGAGCAGTTCTTC | CASSPDDWGGNNEQFF
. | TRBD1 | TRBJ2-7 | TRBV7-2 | TGTGCCAGCAGCCGCCTGGGGACAGGGTTATACGAGCAGTACTTC | CASSRLGTGLYEQYF
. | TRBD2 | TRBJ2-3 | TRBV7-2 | TGTGCCAGCAGCCTAGGGCGGCTAGCGGGAGCCACGGATACGCAGTATTTT | CASSLGRLAGATDTQYF
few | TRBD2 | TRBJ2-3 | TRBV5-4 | TGTGCCAGCAGCTTATCTTCGGCGGGGGGGCGTCAAAATACGCAGTATTTT | CASSLSSAGGRQNTQYF
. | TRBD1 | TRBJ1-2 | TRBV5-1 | TGCGCCAGCAGCTCGACAGGGGGTTCCTATGGCTACACCTTC | CASSSTGGSYGYTF
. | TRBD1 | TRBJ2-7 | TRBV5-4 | TGTGCCAGCAGCCCGACAGGGGATGCCTACGAGCAGTACTTC | CASSPTGDAYEQYF